A selection of T cell receptor beta chains follows, all from one sample in a study of immune evolution from preneoplasia to lung adenocarcinoma. The assay was immunoSEQ multiplex PCR, and TCRdb's table has in-frame clones only and misses some. The sample carries 9,500 to 10,000 clones, roughly 73% recorded once. The specimen sequenced was FFPE lung adenocarcinoma in situ tissue. All receptors derive from a person older than 75 with lung adenocarcinoma. Each CDR3 is given with its conserved first and last residue. Each record gives: D gene, clone size, V gene, J gene, CDR3 length, CDR3 DNA, CDR3 protein. The D gene is left open where the match is weak. Expanded clones are given a class, and other clones once, few, many or no size at all.

D: NA
size: NA
V: TRBV7-9
J: TRBJ1-1
length: 13
DNA: TGTGCCAGCAGCTTGGATAAAGGAACTGAAGCTTTCTTT
CDR3: CASSLDKGTEAFF

D: TRBD1
size: once
V: TRBV20-1
J: TRBJ1-2
length: 10
DNA: TGCAGTGCTGGGGACAGGGACTACACCTTC
CDR3: CSAGDRDYTF

D: NA
size: NA
V: TRBV7-9
J: TRBJ1-1
length: 13
DNA: TGTGCCAGCAGTAACCAGGGGCTGACTGAAGCTTTCTTT
CDR3: CASSNQGLTEAFF

D: TRBD1
size: NA
V: TRBV7-2
J: TRBJ1-1
length: 17
DNA: TGTGCCAGCAGCCTTAGAGGCCCCGGGACAGGTGGGAGTGAAGCTTTCTTT
CDR3: CASSLRGPGTGGSEAFF

D: NA
size: NA
V: TRBV10-3
J: TRBJ1-1
length: 13
DNA: TGTGCCATCAGTTACAGGGAAGACACTGAAGCTTTCTTT
CDR3: CAISYREDTEAFF

D: NA
size: NA
V: TRBV7-2
J: TRBJ1-1
length: 13
DNA: TGTGCCAGCAGCTCCACAGGGTTCACTGAAGCTTTCTTT
CDR3: CASSSTGFTEAFF

D: NA
size: NA
V: TRBV29-1
J: TRBJ2-3
length: 12
DNA: TGCAGCGTTGTTGAGACCACAGATACGCAGTATTTT
CDR3: CSVVETTDTQYF

D: NA
size: NA
V: TRBV6-5
J: TRBJ2-7
length: 14
DNA: TGTGCCAGCTTCCTTCGAAGGGGGACCTACGAGCAGTACTTC
CDR3: CASFLRRGTYEQYF

D: TRBD1
size: NA
V: TRBV10-3
J: TRBJ1-1
length: 14
DNA: TGTGCCATCTCTCCTCAGGGGGAGTCGAATGAAGCTTTCTTT
CDR3: CAISPQGESNEAFF

D: NA
size: NA
V: TRBV25-1
J: TRBJ2-7
length: 12
DNA: TGTGCCAGCAGTGTCAGCTCCTACGAGCAGTACTTC
CDR3: CASSVSSYEQYF

D: NA
size: NA
V: TRBV6-6
J: TRBJ2-1
length: 16
DNA: TGTGCCAGCAGCCGCCTGGCTAACTTCTCCTACAATGAGCAGTTCTTC
CDR3: CASSRLANFSYNEQFF

D: NA
size: NA
V: TRBV6-6
J: TRBJ1-5
length: 15
DNA: TGTGCCAGCAGTTACACCACAGGGTCCGATCAGCCCCAGCATTTT
CDR3: CASSYTTGSDQPQHF

D: NA
size: NA
V: TRBV19
J: TRBJ1-1
length: 13
DNA: TGTGCCAGTAGCTCACCCATGAACACTGAAGCTTTCTTT
CDR3: CASSSPMNTEAFF

D: NA
size: NA
V: TRBV19
J: TRBJ1-1
length: 13
DNA: TGTGCCAGTAGGGGGGGCGTGCAAACTGAAGCTTTCTTT
CDR3: CASRGGVQTEAFF

D: NA
size: NA
V: TRBV27
J: TRBJ2-7
length: 13
DNA: TGTGCCAGCAGTTACAGGGCTTACTACGAGCAGTACTTC
CDR3: CASSYRAYYEQYF

D: NA
size: NA
V: TRBV7-3
J: TRBJ2-1
length: 14
DNA: TGTGCCAGCAGCCTAGGTCCGCCCGGGGATGAGCAGTTCTTC
CDR3: CASSLGPPGDEQFF

D: NA
size: NA
V: TRBV2
J: TRBJ2-3
length: 16
DNA: TGTGCCAGCAGTGAAGTCGGGGGGCTAGGCACAGATACGCAGTATTTT
CDR3: CASSEVGGLGTDTQYF

D: NA
size: NA
V: TRBV2
J: TRBJ1-2
length: 12
DNA: TGTGCCGGGCTAAACCAACGAGGGCCCTACACCTTC
CDR3: CAGLNQRGPYTF

D: NA
size: NA
V: TRBV29-1
J: TRBJ2-3
length: 12
DNA: TGCAGCGTTGGGGGCTTCACAGATACGCAGTATTTT
CDR3: CSVGGFTDTQYF

D: NA
size: NA
V: TRBV6-6
J: TRBJ1-4
length: 12
DNA: TGTGCCAGCAGAAGACTTAATGAAAAACTGTTTTTT
CDR3: CASRRLNEKLFF

D: TRBD1
size: NA
V: TRBV7-2
J: TRBJ1-1
length: 17
DNA: TGTGCCAGCAGCCCAGGGGGGCCAGGGGGCTCGGACACTGAAGCTTTCTTT
CDR3: CASSPGGPGGSDTEAFF

D: NA
size: NA
V: TRBV15
J: TRBJ1-1
length: 15
DNA: TGTGCCACCAGCCCTCGGTCCCCCCGGCGCACTGAAGCTTTCTTT
CDR3: CATSPRSPRRTEAFF

D: TRBD1
size: NA
V: TRBV10-2
J: TRBJ2-5
length: 14
DNA: TGCGCCAGCACTTCCAGGGGGCGCGAGGAGACCCAGTACTTC
CDR3: CASTSRGREETQYF

D: NA
size: NA
V: TRBV11-2
J: TRBJ2-7
length: 14
DNA: TGTGCCAGCAGCTTAAGGGGAGGATACTACGAGCAGTACTTC
CDR3: CASSLRGGYYEQYF

D: NA
size: NA
V: TRBV11-2
J: TRBJ2-1
length: 12
DNA: TGTGCCAGCAGCATCCTGTACAATGAGCAGTTCTTC
CDR3: CASSILYNEQFF

D: NA
size: few
V: TRBV6-5
J: TRBJ1-2
length: 14
DNA: TGTGCCAGCAGTCCGCTAGGAGGTGGCTATGGCTACACCTTC
CDR3: CASSPLGGGYGYTF

D: TRBD1
size: NA
V: TRBV27
J: TRBJ1-5
length: 13
DNA: TGTGCCAGCAGTCCAGGGGGCGGTCAGCCCCAGCATTTT
CDR3: CASSPGGGQPQHF

D: NA
size: NA
V: TRBV7-9
J: TRBJ1-1
length: 14
DNA: TGTGCCAGCACCGCCCCTGAGAACAACGCTGAAGCTTTCTTT
CDR3: CASTAPENNAEAFF

D: TRBD1
size: NA
V: TRBV6-6
J: TRBJ1-5
length: 16
DNA: TGTGCCAGCAGTCGGGACAGGGTGATTGGGAATCAGCCCCAGCATTTT
CDR3: CASSRDRVIGNQPQHF

D: NA
size: NA
V: TRBV19
J: TRBJ1-5
length: 14
DNA: TGTGCCAGTAGTGGGGGGCCCGGCAATCAGCCCCAGCATTTT
CDR3: CASSGGPGNQPQHF

D: TRBD2
size: NA
V: TRBV7-2
J: TRBJ2-7
length: 15
DNA: TGTGCCAGCAGCTTTGGACTAGCGGGGACCTACGAGCAGTACTTC
CDR3: CASSFGLAGTYEQYF

D: NA
size: NA
V: TRBV14
J: TRBJ2-1
length: 14
DNA: TGTGCCAGCAGCCTGGCGGGACGGAACAATGAGCAGTTCTTC
CDR3: CASSLAGRNNEQFF

D: NA
size: NA
V: TRBV7-2
J: TRBJ2-7
length: 14
DNA: TGTGCCAGCAGCTTAGTTGGCAGAAGTTACGAGCAGTACTTC
CDR3: CASSLVGRSYEQYF

D: TRBD1
size: NA
V: TRBV11-3
J: TRBJ2-3
length: 14
DNA: TGTGCCAGCAGCGTCGGGACAGCGACAGATACGCAGTATTTT
CDR3: CASSVGTATDTQYF

D: TRBD2
size: NA
V: TRBV4-3
J: TRBJ2-7
length: 15
DNA: TGCGCCAGCAGCCAAGATTACGGGGGGTGGTACGAGCAGTACTTC
CDR3: CASSQDYGGWYEQYF

D: TRBD1
size: NA
V: TRBV7-9
J: TRBJ2-1
length: 19
DNA: TGTGCCAGCAGCTCTACGAAGATTGTGGGGACAGGGGCCTACAATGAGCAGTTCTTC
CDR3: CASSSTKIVGTGAYNEQFF

D: TRBD1
size: NA
V: TRBV5-6
J: TRBJ1-3
length: 13
DNA: TGTGCCAGCAGCTTCCCAGGGGGTAACACCATATATTTT
CDR3: CASSFPGGNTIYF

D: TRBD2
size: NA
V: TRBV9
J: TRBJ2-5
length: 15
DNA: TGTGCCAGCAGCGGCGGGGGAGGGATCCAAGAGACCCAGTACTTC
CDR3: CASSGGGGIQETQYF

D: NA
size: NA
V: TRBV5-1
J: TRBJ2-7
length: 13
DNA: TGCGCCAGCAGCCCCGGGACGGTTTACGAGCAGTACTTC
CDR3: CASSPGTVYEQYF

D: NA
size: NA
V: TRBV15
J: TRBJ2-5
length: 15
DNA: TGTGCCACCAGCAGAGATGGGGTCCCTCAAGAGACCCAGTACTTC
CDR3: CATSRDGVPQETQYF

D: TRBD1
size: NA
V: TRBV7-2
J: TRBJ1-4
length: 14
DNA: TGTGCCAGCAGCTCGGACAGGGTAGGGGGAAAACTGTTTTTT
CDR3: CASSSDRVGGKLFF

D: NA
size: NA
V: TRBV30
J: TRBJ1-4
length: 11
DNA: TGTGCCTGGAGTTTGAGGGAAAAACTGTTTTTT
CDR3: CAWSLREKLFF

D: NA
size: NA
V: TRBV4-2
J: TRBJ2-7
length: 15
DNA: TGTGCCAGCAGCCAAGATACTGGGGATGCCAGCGAGCAGTACTTC
CDR3: CASSQDTGDASEQYF

D: NA
size: NA
V: TRBV10-3
J: TRBJ2-3
length: 15
DNA: TGTGCCATCAGTGATTCCGACAGATACACAGATACGCAGTATTTT
CDR3: CAISDSDRYTDTQYF

D: NA
size: NA
V: TRBV9
J: TRBJ2-1
length: 13
DNA: TGTGCCAGCAGCCCAGAGAGGCCCGGTGAGCAGTTCTTC
CDR3: CASSPERPGEQFF

D: NA
size: NA
V: TRBV2
J: TRBJ2-3
length: 14
DNA: TGTGCCAGCAGTAGGACAGTTCTGGCAGATACGCAGTATTTT
CDR3: CASSRTVLADTQYF

D: NA
size: NA
V: TRBV5-6
J: TRBJ2-5
length: 14
DNA: TGTGCCAGCAGCTTATCCAGGGGCCAAGAGACCCAGTACTTC
CDR3: CASSLSRGQETQYF

D: TRBD1
size: NA
V: TRBV10-3
J: TRBJ1-2
length: 15
DNA: TGTGCCATCAGTGATCCGCCCGACAGGGGTAATGGCTACACCTTC
CDR3: CAISDPPDRGNGYTF

D: NA
size: NA
V: TRBV18
J: TRBJ2-5
length: 12
DNA: TGTGCCAGCTCATCTCTTAGGGAGACCCAGTACTTC
CDR3: CASSSLRETQYF

D: NA
size: NA
V: TRBV7-8
J: TRBJ2-3
length: 16
DNA: TGTGCCAGCAGCTTAGCGCTTGGAGGGCCCACAGATACGCAGTATTTT
CDR3: CASSLALGGPTDTQYF

D: NA
size: NA
V: TRBV18
J: TRBJ2-5
length: 13
DNA: TGTGCCAGCTCAACCACCTCGAAGGAGACCCAGTACTTC
CDR3: CASSTTSKETQYF

D: NA
size: once
V: TRBV19
J: TRBJ2-2
length: 14
DNA: TGTGCCAGCCAGGGGCTAGCGCTCACCGGGGAGCTGTTTTTT
CDR3: CASQGLALTGELFF

D: TRBD1
size: NA
V: TRBV4-3
J: TRBJ1-1
length: 14
DNA: TGCGCCAGCAGCCAGGGATCAGGGGGAACTGAAGCTTTCTTT
CDR3: CASSQGSGGTEAFF

D: NA
size: NA
V: TRBV7-2
J: TRBJ2-3
length: 13
DNA: TGTGCCAGCAGCCGGGACTTTAGGGATACGCAGTATTTT
CDR3: CASSRDFRDTQYF